These 27 T cell receptor beta chains came from one sample sequenced in a study of cytomegalovirus exposure and HLA in healthy donors. Researchers ran the PCR with 60 Vbeta and 13 Jbeta primers. Here immunoSEQ multiplex PCR was the method, and the copy in TCRdb shows in-frame clones only, minus some. The sample carries about 170,000 clones, about four fifths recorded once. The sequencing input was PBMCs. These receptors originate from a woman aged 18-29 years in good health and CMV-seropositive.

The J gene is TRBJ1-1, the V gene TRBV2; 7 bases align to TRBD1. V dropped 7 bases and J dropped 4; count of bases not matched to a gene: 9. Germline-derived CDR1 and CDR2 are SNHLY and FYNNEI. The CDR3 contains 14 residues. CDR3 sequence reads: CASTPGTARTEAFF. In DNA form, the CDR3 reads TGTGCCAGCACCCCCGGGACAGCACGCACTGAAGCTTTCTTT.

CDR3 in DNA: TGTGCCAGCTCACCTCGGGACAGGAGGAGGAGTGGCTACACCTTC. This sequence encodes CASSPRDRRRSGYTF. This chain uses TRBV18 with TRBJ1-2; TRBD1 matches at 8 bases. The CDR3 consists of 15 residues. Germline CDR1 and CDR2: KGHSH and LQKENI. Unmatched junction bases numbered 10, after V lost 3 bases and J lost 7 bases.

V and J are TRBV10-3 and TRBJ2-6; 13 positions agree with TRBD2. The CDR3 is 18 amino acids. The germline V gene encodes CDR1 ENHRY and CDR2 SYGVKD. Trimming took 8 bases from V and 2 from J; bases not matched to a gene: 9. CDR3 sequence (DNA): TGTGCCATCTCCCATACTAGCGGGGGGGCAGCTGGGGCCAACGTCCTGACTTTC. Its protein product is CAISHTSGGAAGANVLTF.

The CDR3 DNA sequence: TGTGCCTGGAGGGGAGGGGCCCGTGGTGAAAAACTGTTTTTT. Translating it yields CAWRGGARGEKLFF. The rearrangement uses TRBV30 and TRBJ1-4; tentative D call: TRBD1 (5 bases). Germline loops: CDR1 GTSNPN, CDR2 SVGIG (reference sequence). CDR3 length: 14 residues. The V end lost 3 bases, the J end lost 7 bases, and 15 bases lay between the germline ends. The full variable domain, completed using reference TRBV30 and TRBJ1-4, is SQTIHQWPATLVQPVGSPLSLECTVEGTSNPNLYWYRQAAGRGLQLLFYSVGIGQISSEVPQNLSASRPQDRQFILSSKKLLLSDSGFYLCAWRGGARGEKLFFGSGTQLSVL.

V is TRBV28 and J is TRBJ1-1; D is uncertain. The ends were cut back, 1 base at V and 2 bases at J, with 8 bases in the middle. The CDR3 spans 14 residues. CDR1 is MDHEN, CDR2 SYDVKM, per germline. As DNA, the CDR3 is TGTGCCAGCAGTTTATCCCAAGCAAACACTGAAGCTTTCTTT. Protein sequence: CASSLSQANTEAFF.

J is TRBJ1-2 and V is TRBV7-8, with D unclear. The CDR3 runs 13 residues. V was clipped by 4 bases and J by 2 bases, with 8 bases between them. Germline V gene lookup returns CDR1 SGHVS and CDR2 FQNEAQ. CDR3 residues: CASSSSENYGYTF. The DNA of the CDR3 is TGTGCCAGCAGCTCATCCGAGAACTATGGCTACACCTTC.

The V gene is TRBV9, the J gene TRBJ2-1; 9 nucleotides align to TRBD1. V shed 3 bases, J shed 0 bases, and the junction held 7 bases outside the gene matches. CDR1 and CDR2 (germline): SGDLS, YYNGEE. CDR3 size: 17 residues. The CDR3 coding sequence is TGTGCCAGCAGCGCATCCCGACAGGGGGGCTCCTACAATGAGCAGTTCTTC. It encodes CASSASRQGGSYNEQFF.

The V call is TRBV6-5, the J call TRBJ2-5, with 7 bases aligning to TRBD1. The J call may not be correct, given that the DNA end is closer to TRBJ2-7. CDR3 length: 16 amino acids. The germline V gene has CDR1 MNHEY and CDR2 SVGAGI. The CDR3 bases are TGTGCCAGCAGTTCCCCGGACAGGCCAAATTACTACGAGCAGTACTTC. Protein: CASSSPDRPNYYEQYF.

The V gene is TRBV28, the J gene TRBJ1-4; 7 bases align to TRBD1. Unmatched junction bases numbered 10, after V lost 3 bases and J lost 6 bases. The germline V gene has CDR1 MDHEN and CDR2 SYDVKM. This CDR3 spans 16 amino acids. As DNA, the CDR3 is TGTGCCAGCAGTTTGGAGGGGGACAGTGACTATGAAAAACTGTTTTTT. Translation: CASSLEGDSDYEKLFF.

V and J are TRBV7-3 and TRBJ2-3; D not resolved. This CDR3 comprises 15 residues. V was cut by 1 base and J by 4 bases, with 12 bases left in between. CDR1 and CDR2 (germline): SGHTA, FQGTGA. CDR3 residues: CASSLMPSRADTQYF. CDR3 bases: TGTGCCAGCAGCTTAATGCCATCACGAGCAGATACGCAGTATTTT.

The gene calls are TRBV9 and TRBJ2-7; TRBD2 aligns across 10 bases. V trimming: 2 bases; J trimming: 2 bases; junction bases outside the gene matches: 4. CDR3 length: 15 amino acids. Germline values: CDR1 SGDLS, CDR2 YYNGEE. The CDR3 DNA reads as TGTGCCAGCAGCGTGGGAGCGGGGGGGGCCTACGAGCAGTACTTC. Translating gives CASSVGAGGAYEQYF. Full variable domain (rest looked up from reference TRBV9 and TRBJ2-7): DSGVTQTPKHLITATGQRVTLRCSPRSGDLSVYWYQQSLDQGLQFLIQYYNGEERAKGNILERFSAQQFPDLHSELNLSSLELGDSALYFCASSVGAGGAYEQYFGPGTRLTVT.

V usage is TRBV7-8 and J usage is TRBJ1-5, with TRBD1 matching 8 bases. The germline V gene encodes CDR1 SGHVS and CDR2 FQNEAQ. There are 16 residues in the CDR3. The V and J ends lost 4 bases and 2 bases, in that order; junction bases with no gene match: 7. The CDR3 reads CASSSPLGQGNQPQHF. CDR3 nucleotide sequence: TGTGCCAGCAGCTCCCCCCTGGGACAGGGCAATCAGCCCCAGCATTTT.

The rearrangement uses TRBV11-3 and TRBJ2-5, with a possible D match to TRBD2 (5 bases). CDR3 length equals 13 residues. V was shortened by 5 bases and J by 5 bases, with 12 bases between the two germline ends. The V gene's germline CDR1 is SGHNT and CDR2 YENEEA. CDR3 amino acids: CASSPNRGETQYF. CDR3 bases: TGTGCCAGCAGCCCCAACCGAGGGGAGACCCAGTACTTC.

This chain joins TRBV7-9 and TRBJ2-2; 12 positions agree with TRBD2. CDR3 length: 19 amino acids. From germline, CDR1 is SEHNR and CDR2 FQNEAQ (reference sequence). With 1 base clipped from V and 0 bases from J, the junction kept 6 bases outside the gene matches. CDR3 protein: CASSLGLAGGPANTGELFF. The CDR3 nucleotides read TGTGCCAGCAGCTTAGGGCTAGCGGGGGGGCCGGCGAACACCGGGGAGCTGTTTTTT. Together with reference TRBV7-9 and TRBJ2-2, the CDR3 gives the full variable domain: DTGVSQNPRHKITKRGQNVTFRCDPISEHNRLYWYRQTLGQGPEFLTYFQNEAQLEKSRLLSDRFSAERPKGSFSTLEIQRTEQGDSAMYLCASSLGLAGGPANTGELFFGEGSRLTVL.

Concerning this clone itself: A read error may account for a junction end that differs from germline. This sequence joins TRBV7-7 and TRBJ2-2, with a tentative D call TRBD1 (6 bases). The CDR3 runs to 15 residues. Germline V lookup: CDR1 SSHAT, CDR2 FNYEAQ (reference sequence). The CDR3 sequence: CASSNRNDGQGELFF. The CDR3 DNA is TGTGCTAGCAGCAACAGAAACGACGGACAGGGGGAGCTGTTTTTT.

V usage is TRBV5-1 and J usage is TRBJ2-3; 7 bases are shared with TRBD1. CDR3 length: 16 amino acids. Germline V CDR1 and CDR2: SGHRS, YFSETQ. After removal of 4 bases from V and 2 bases from J, the junction contained 10 bases not matched to a gene. The CDR3 here is CASSPVGTDNTDTQYF. DNA of the CDR3: TGCGCCAGCAGCCCGGTGGGGACAGACAACACAGATACGCAGTATTTT.

The chain combines TRBV7-2 with TRBJ2-3; 11 bases fit TRBD2. J was trimmed by 5 bases and V by 1 base; bases with no gene match: 5. CDR1 SGHTA and CDR2 FQGNSA come from the germline V gene. This CDR3 region has 16 residues. The CDR3 loop is CASSLGLAGGGDTQYF. The DNA for the CDR3 is TGTGCCAGCAGCTTAGGGCTAGCGGGGGGAGGAGATACGCAGTATTTT.

CDR3 in amino acids: CATKPLQGGGDTEAFF. The CDR3 DNA sequence: TGTGCCACCAAGCCCCTCCAGGGCGGAGGGGACACTGAAGCTTTCTTT. This chain connects TRBV19 to TRBJ1-1; D possibly corresponds to TRBD1 (5 bases). V was clipped by 10 bases and J by 3 bases, with 24 bases between them. This CDR3 is built from 16 residues. CDR1 and CDR2 from the germline V gene are LNHDA and SQIVND (reference sequence).

The chain combines TRBV5-4 with TRBJ2-5; 7 bases line up with TRBD1. The V gene's germline CDR1 is SGHNT and CDR2 YYREEE (reference sequence). CDR3 size: 12 residues. V gave up 8 bases and J gave up 3 bases; unmatched junction bases: 4. In nucleotides, the CDR3 is TGTGCCAGTAATCAGGGGGAAGAGACCCAGTACTTC. Translating gives CASNQGEETQYF.

V and J are TRBV28 and TRBJ1-5, with TRBD1 as a possible D gene (6 bases). Trimming removed 9 bases at V and 4 bases at J, with 10 bases between. CDR3 length: 12 amino acids. Germline V gene lookup returns CDR1 MDHEN and CDR2 SYDVKM. The CDR3 region has the DNA TGTGCCAGTGACAGGCTAAATCAGCCCCAGCATTTT. This sequence encodes CASDRLNQPQHF.

The chain has TRBV19 and TRBJ1-1, with 7 bases that match TRBD1. Looked up from germline, CDR1 is LNHDA and CDR2 is SQIVND (reference sequence). This CDR3 spans 13 amino acids. V gave up 9 bases and J gave up 1 base; unmatched junction bases: 5. The CDR3, as DNA: TGTGCCAGCGACGACAGGGAGAACACTGAAGCTTTCTTT. It codes for CASDDRENTEAFF.

This clone was counted only a few times. This chain uses TRBV4-3 with TRBJ2-2, with 10 bases lining up with TRBD1. The CDR3 sequence is 16 residues long. Germline V CDR1 and CDR2: LGHNA, YSLEER. V was pared by 6 bases and J by 7 bases, with 11 bases of the junction left unmatched. The CDR3 bases are TGCGCCAGCAGTATCTCCGGGACAGGGGCAATCGGGGAGCTGTTTTTT. Its protein product is CASSISGTGAIGELFF.

This chain links TRBV30 with TRBJ2-3; no reliable D call. V was trimmed by 2 bases and J by 4 bases, leaving 7 bases between them. Germline CDR1 and CDR2: GTSNPN and SVGIG (reference sequence). This CDR3 contains 12 residues. CDR3 in DNA: TGTGCCTGGAGTCCCTCCTCAGATACGCAGTATTTT. Translation gives CAWSPSSDTQYF.

The chain combines TRBV2 with TRBJ1-5; tentative D call: TRBD1 (6 bases). The germline CDR1 and CDR2 sequences are SNHLY and FYNNEI. This CDR3 spans 14 amino acids. The ends were cut back, 5 bases at V and 4 bases at J, with 12 bases in the middle. CDR3: CASSPVRGNQPQHF. The DNA for the CDR3 is TGTGCCAGCAGTCCCGTGAGGGGGAATCAGCCCCAGCATTTT.

Only one count was recorded for this clone. The V call is TRBV2, the J call TRBJ2-7; D unresolved. V was cut by 4 bases and J by 2 bases, with 3 bases left in between. The V gene's germline CDR1 is SNHLY and CDR2 FYNNEI. This CDR3 contains 11 residues. The CDR3 coding sequence is TGTGCCAGCAGTGCAACCTACGAGCAGTACTTC. It translates to CASSATYEQYF.

This chain connects TRBV14 to TRBJ1-2; D ambiguous. Germline-derived CDR1 and CDR2 are SGHDN and FVKESK. V was trimmed by 0 bases and J by 7 bases, leaving 9 bases between them. The CDR3 covers 13 residues. The CDR3 DNA reads as TGTGCCAGCAGCCAAGAGGGAGGGTTTGGCTACACCTTC. It codes for CASSQEGGFGYTF.

The genes are TRBV29-1 and TRBJ1-3; TRBD1 matches 10 bases. CDR1 SQVTM and CDR2 ANQGSEA come from the germline V gene. This CDR3 spans 14 amino acids. V was clipped by 6 bases and J by 8 bases; unmatched bases: 10. For the CDR3, the DNA is TGCAGCGTCATACCGGGACAGGGGTTAGACACCATATATTTT. It codes for CSVIPGQGLDTIYF.